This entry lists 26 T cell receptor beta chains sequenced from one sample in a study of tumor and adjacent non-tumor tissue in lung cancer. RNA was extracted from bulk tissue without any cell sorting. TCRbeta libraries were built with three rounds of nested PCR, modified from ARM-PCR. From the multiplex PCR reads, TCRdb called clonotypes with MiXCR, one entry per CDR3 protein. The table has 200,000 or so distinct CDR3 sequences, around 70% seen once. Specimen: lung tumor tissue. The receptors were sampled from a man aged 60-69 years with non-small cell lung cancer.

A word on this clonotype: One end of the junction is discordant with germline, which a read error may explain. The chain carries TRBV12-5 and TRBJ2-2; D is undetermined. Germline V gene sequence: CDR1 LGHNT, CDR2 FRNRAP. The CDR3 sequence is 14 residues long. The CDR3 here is CASGLGVNIGELFF. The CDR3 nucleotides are TGTGCTAGTGGTTTGGGGGTGAACATCGGGGAGCTGTTTTTT.

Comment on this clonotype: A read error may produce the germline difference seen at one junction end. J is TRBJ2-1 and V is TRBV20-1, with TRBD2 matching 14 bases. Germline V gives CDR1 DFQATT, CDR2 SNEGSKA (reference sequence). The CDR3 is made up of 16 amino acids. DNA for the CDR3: TGCAGTGCTAGGACTAGCGGGGGGGCCCCCCACAATGAGCAGTCCTTC. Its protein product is CSARTSGGAPHNEQSF.

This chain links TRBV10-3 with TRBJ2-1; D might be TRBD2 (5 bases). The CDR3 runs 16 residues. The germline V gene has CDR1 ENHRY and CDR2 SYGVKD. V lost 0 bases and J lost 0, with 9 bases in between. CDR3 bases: TGTGCCATCAGTGAGTCGTGGGAGAGCTCCTACAATGAGCAGTTCTTC. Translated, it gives CAISESWESSYNEQFF.

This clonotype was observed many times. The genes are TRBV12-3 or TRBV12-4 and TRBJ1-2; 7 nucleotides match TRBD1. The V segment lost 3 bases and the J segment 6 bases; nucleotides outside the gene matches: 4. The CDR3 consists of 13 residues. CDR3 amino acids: CASSLNRGHGYTF. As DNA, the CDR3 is TGTGCCAGCAGTTTGAACAGGGGTCATGGCTACACCTTC.

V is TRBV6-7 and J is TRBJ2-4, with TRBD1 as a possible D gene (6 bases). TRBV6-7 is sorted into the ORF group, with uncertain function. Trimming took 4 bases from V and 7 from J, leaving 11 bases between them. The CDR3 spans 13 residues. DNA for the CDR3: TGTGCCAGCAGTTGCGACAGGAGGAACATTCAGTACTTC. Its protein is CASSCDRRNIQYF.

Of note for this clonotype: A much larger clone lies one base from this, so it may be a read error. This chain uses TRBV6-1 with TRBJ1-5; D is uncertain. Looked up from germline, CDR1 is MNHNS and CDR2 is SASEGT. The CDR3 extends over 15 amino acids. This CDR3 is CASSLTNTPVQHQHF. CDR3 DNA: TGTGCCAGCAGTCTAACAAACACCCCCGTTCAGCACCAGCATTTT.

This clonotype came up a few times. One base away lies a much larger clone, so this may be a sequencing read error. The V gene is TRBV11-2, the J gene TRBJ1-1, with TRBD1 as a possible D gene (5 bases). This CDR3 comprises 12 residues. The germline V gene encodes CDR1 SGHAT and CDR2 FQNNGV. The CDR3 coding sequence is TGTACCAGCAGCCCAGGGTACTGGCAAGCTTTCTTT. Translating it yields CTSSPGYWQAFF. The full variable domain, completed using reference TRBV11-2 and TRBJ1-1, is EAGVAQSPRYKIIEKRQSVAFWCNPISGHATLYWYQQILGQGPKLLIQFQNNGVVDDSQLPKDRFSAERLKGVDSTLKIQPAKLEDSAVYLCTSSPGYWQAFFGQGTRLTVV.

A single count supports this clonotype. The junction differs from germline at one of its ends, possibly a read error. DNA for the CDR3: TGCGCCAACAGTGAGTCGCGGAACAGGCAGCCCCAGCATTTT. It encodes CANSESRNRQPQHF. The chain recombines TRBV10-2 with TRBJ1-5; maybe TRBD1 (5 bases). Germline CDR1 and CDR2: WSHSY and SAAADI. The CDR3 totals 14 residues.

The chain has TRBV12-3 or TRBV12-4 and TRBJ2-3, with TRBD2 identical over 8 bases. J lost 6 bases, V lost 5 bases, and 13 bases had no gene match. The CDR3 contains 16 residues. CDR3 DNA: TGTGCCAGCAGTACCCTTAGCGGGGTGGCAAGTGATACGCAGTATTTT. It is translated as CASSTLSGVASDTQYF.

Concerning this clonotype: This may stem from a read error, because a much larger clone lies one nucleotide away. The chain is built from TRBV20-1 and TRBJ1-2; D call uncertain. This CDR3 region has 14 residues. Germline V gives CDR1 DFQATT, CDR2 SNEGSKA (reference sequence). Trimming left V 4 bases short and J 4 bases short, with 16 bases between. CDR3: CSATPTRKSYGYTF. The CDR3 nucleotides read TGCAGTGCTACTCCCACTCGTAAGAGCTATGGCTACACCTTC.

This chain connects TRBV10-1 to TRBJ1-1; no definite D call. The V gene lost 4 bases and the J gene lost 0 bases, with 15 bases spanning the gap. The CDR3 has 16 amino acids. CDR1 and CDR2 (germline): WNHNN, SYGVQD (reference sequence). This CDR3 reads CASSANQTPLNTEAFF. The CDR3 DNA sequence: TGCGCCAGCAGTGCAAACCAGACACCCTTGAACACTGAAGCTTTCTTT.

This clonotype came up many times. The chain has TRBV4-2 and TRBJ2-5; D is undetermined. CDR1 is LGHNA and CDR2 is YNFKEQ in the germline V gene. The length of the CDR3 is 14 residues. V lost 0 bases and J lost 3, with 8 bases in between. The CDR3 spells CASSQDGIKETQYF. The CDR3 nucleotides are TGTGCCAGCAGCCAAGACGGAATCAAAGAGACCCAGTACTTC.

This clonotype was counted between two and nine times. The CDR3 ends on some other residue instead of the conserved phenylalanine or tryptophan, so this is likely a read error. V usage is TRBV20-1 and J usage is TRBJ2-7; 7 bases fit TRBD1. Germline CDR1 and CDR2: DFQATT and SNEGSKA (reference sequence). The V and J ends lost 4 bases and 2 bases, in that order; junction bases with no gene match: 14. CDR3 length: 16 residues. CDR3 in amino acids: CSATRGDRDSTYEQYL. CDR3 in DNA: TGCAGTGCTACTCGGGGAGACCGGGACAGCACCTACGAGCAGTACCTC.

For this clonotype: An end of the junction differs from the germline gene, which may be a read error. The DNA for the CDR3 is TGTGCCAGCAGCTTAGTCACAGGGGGCACCGGGGAGCCGTTTTTT. It is translated as CASSLVTGGTGEPFF. The chain employs TRBV11-2 and TRBJ2-2; 9 nucleotides match TRBD1. From germline, CDR1 is SGHAT and CDR2 FQNNGV. The CDR3 sequence is 15 residues long.

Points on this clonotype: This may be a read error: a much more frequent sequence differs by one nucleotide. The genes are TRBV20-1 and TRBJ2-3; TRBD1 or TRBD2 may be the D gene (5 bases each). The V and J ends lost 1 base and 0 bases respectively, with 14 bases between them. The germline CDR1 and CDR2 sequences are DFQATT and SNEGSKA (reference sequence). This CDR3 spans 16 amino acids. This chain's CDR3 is CSARVAIGTSTDTQYF. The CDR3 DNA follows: TGCAGTGCTAGAGTGGCTATCGGGACGAGCACAGATACGCAGTATTTT.

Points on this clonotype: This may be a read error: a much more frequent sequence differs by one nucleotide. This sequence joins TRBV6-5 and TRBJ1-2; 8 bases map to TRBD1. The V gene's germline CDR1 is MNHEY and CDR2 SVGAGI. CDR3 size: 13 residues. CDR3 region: CVSSTGGRYGYTF. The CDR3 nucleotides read TGTGTCAGCAGTACAGGGGGGAGGTATGGCTACACCTTC.

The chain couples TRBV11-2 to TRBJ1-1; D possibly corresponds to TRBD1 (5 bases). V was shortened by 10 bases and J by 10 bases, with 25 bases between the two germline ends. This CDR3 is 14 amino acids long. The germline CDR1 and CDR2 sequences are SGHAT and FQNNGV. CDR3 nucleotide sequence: TGTGCCAACGGCTTAGAAGCAGGGAGTAATGGAGCTTTCTTT. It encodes CANGLEAGSNGAFF.

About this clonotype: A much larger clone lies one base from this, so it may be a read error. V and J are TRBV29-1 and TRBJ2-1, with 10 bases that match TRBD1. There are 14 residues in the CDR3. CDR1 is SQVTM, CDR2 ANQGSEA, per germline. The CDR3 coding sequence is TGCAGCGCTCTGACAGGGGGCTCCTACAATGGGCAGTTCTTC. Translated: CSALTGGSYNGQFF.

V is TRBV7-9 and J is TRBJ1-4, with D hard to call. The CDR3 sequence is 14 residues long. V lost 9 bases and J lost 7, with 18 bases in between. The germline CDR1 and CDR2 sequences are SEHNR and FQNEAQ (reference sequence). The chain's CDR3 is CASTGSGIGEKLFF. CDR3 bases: TGTGCCAGTACCGGCTCGGGGATAGGTGAAAAACTGTTTTTT.

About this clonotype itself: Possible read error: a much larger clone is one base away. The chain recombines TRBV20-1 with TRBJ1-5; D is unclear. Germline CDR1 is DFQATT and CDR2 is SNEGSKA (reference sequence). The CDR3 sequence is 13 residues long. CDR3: CNIGLRSNQPQHF. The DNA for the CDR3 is TGCAATATAGGACTTAGGAGCAATCAGCCCCAGCATTTT.

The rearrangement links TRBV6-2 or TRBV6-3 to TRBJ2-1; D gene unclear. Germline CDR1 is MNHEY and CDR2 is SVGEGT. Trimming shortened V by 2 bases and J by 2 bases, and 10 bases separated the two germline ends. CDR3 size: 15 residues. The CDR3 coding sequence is TGTGCCAGCAGTTACCAGAATTTACCCTACAATGAGCAGTTCTTC. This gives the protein CASSYQNLPYNEQFF.

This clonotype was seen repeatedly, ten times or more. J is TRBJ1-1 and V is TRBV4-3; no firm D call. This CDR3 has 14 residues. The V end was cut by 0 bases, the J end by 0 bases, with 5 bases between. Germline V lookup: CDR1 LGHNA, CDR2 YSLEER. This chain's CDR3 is CASSQDRLNTEAFF. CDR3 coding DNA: TGCGCCAGCAGCCAAGATCGGCTGAACACTGAAGCTTTCTTT.

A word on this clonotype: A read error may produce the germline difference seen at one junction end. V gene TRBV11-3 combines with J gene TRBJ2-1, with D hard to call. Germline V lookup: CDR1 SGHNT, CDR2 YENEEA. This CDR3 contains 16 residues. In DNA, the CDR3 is TGTGCCAGCAGCTTAGAGGGGTCGAGATCCTACATTGAGCAGTTCTTC. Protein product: CASSLEGSRSYIEQFF.

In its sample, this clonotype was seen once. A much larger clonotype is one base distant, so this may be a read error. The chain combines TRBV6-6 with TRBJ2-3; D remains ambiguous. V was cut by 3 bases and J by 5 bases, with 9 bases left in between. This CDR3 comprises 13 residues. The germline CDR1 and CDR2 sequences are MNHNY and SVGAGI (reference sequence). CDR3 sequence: CASSYQAKDTQYF. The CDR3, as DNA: TGTGCCAGCAGTTATCAGGCGAAAGATACGCAGTATTTT.

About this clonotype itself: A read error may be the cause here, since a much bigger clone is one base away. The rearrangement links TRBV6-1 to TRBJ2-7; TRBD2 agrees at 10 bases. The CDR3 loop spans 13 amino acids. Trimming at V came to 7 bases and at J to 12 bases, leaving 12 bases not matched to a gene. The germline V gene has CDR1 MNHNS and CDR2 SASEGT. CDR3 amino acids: CASNERASGSPYF. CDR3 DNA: TGTGCCAGCAATGAGCGGGCTAGCGGGAGTCCGTACTTC.

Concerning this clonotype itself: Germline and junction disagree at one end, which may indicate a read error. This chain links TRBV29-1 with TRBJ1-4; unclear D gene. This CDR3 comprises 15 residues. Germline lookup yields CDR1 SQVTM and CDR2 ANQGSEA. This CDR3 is CSVGRWAGTNEKLFF. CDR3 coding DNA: TGTAGCGTTGGACGCTGGGCGGGCACTAATGAAAAACTGTTTTTT. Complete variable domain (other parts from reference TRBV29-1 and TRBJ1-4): SAVISQKPSRDICQRGTSLTIQCQVDSQVTMMFWYRQQPGQSLTLIATANQGSEATYESGFVIDKFPISRPNLTFSTLTVSNMSPEDSSIYLCSVGRWAGTNEKLFFGSGTQLSVL.